This note documents a single T cell receptor beta chain sequence. This specimen comes from a study of cytomegalovirus exposure and HLA in healthy donors. Study-level information: Researchers previously reported finding roughly 120 million unique TCR beta sequences from 150 million to 200 million T cells. Among the roughly 370 genotyped donors, 81% were placed in the Caucasian-associated ancestry cluster.

J was trimmed by 6 bases and V by 4 bases; bases with no gene match: 7. The CDR3 covers 13 residues. Per the germline V gene, CDR1 is SGHRS and CDR2 is YFSETQ. Healthy bone marrow donors supplied every sample. The PCR had 60 Vbeta and 13 Jbeta primers. Libraries were prepared by immunoSEQ multiplex PCR; TCRdb keeps only in-frame clonotypes and omits some of them. The sample data list approximately 130,000 clones. The V gene is TRBV5-1, the J gene TRBJ2-7, with TRBD1 identical over 7 bases. This TCR came from a woman between 55 and 75 years old in good health and CMV-seronegative. Material for sequencing was PBMCs. The CDR3 nucleotides are TGCGCCAGCAGCAGGACAGGATCGGGCGAGCAGTACTTC. Translating it yields CASSRTGSGEQYF.